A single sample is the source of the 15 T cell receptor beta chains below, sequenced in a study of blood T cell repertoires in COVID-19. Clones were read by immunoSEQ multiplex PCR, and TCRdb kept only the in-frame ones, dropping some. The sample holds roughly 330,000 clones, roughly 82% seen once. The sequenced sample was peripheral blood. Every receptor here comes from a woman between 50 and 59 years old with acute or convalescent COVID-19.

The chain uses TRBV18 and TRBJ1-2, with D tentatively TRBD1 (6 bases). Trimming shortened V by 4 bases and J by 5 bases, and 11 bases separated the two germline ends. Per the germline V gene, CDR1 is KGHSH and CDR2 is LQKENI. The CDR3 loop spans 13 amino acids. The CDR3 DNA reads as TGTGCCAGCTCACTATCAGGGGTTTATGGCTACACCTTC. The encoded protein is CASSLSGVYGYTF.

CDR3 nucleotides: TGTGCCACCAGACCCACGACAGGGGATGACGGCTACACCTTC. It specifies CATRPTTGDDGYTF. This chain connects TRBV24-1 to TRBJ1-2; 8 nucleotides line up with TRBD1. This CDR3 region has 14 residues. J gave up 8 bases and V 7 bases, and 11 bases lay outside the gene matches. Looked up from germline, CDR1 is KGHDR and CDR2 is SFDVKD.

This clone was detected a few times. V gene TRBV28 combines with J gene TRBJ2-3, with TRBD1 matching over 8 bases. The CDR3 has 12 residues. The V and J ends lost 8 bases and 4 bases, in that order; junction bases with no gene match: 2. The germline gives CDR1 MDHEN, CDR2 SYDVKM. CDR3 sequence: CASQGAPDTQYF. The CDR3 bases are TGTGCCAGCCAGGGGGCCCCAGATACGCAGTATTTT.

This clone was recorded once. CDR3 amino acids: CSASGVTSGAKQETQYF. CDR3 sequence (DNA): TGCAGTGCTAGTGGCGTTACTAGCGGGGCGAAACAAGAGACCCAGTACTTC. This chain connects TRBV20-1 to TRBJ2-5; 10 bases map to TRBD2. The CDR3 contains 17 residues. The V and J ends lost 3 bases and 2 bases, in that order; junction bases with no gene match: 12. Germline V gene sequence: CDR1 DFQATT, CDR2 SNEGSKA (reference sequence).

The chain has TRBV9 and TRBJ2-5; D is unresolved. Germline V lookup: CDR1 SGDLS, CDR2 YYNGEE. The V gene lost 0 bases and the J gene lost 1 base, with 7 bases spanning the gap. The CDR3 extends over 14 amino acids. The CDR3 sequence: CASSVEGGQETQYF. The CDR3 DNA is TGTGCCAGCAGCGTAGAAGGCGGCCAAGAGACCCAGTACTTC.

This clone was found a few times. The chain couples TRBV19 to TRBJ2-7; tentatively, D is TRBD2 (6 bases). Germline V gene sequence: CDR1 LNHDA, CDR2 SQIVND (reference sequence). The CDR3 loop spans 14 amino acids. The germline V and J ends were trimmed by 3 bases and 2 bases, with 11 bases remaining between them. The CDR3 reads CASSITPGAYEQYF. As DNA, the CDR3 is TGTGCCAGTAGTATTACCCCGGGGGCCTACGAGCAGTACTTC. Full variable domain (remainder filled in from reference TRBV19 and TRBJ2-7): DGGITQSPKYLFRKEGQNVTLSCEQNLNHDAMYWYRQDPGQGLRLIYYSQIVNDFQKGDIAEGYSVSREKKESFPLTVTSAQKNPTAFYLCASSITPGAYEQYFGPGTRLTVT.

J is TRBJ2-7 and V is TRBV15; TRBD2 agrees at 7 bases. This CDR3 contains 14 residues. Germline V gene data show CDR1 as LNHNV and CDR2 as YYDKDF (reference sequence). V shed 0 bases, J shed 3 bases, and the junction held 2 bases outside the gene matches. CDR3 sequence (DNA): TGTGCCACCAGCAGAGATGCGGGGGTCTACGAGCAGTACTTC. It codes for CATSRDAGVYEQYF.

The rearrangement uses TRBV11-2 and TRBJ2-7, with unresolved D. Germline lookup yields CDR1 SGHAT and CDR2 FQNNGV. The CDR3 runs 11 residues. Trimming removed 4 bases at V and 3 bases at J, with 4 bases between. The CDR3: CASSSNYEQYF. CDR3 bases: TGTGCCAGCAGCTCCAACTACGAGCAGTACTTC.

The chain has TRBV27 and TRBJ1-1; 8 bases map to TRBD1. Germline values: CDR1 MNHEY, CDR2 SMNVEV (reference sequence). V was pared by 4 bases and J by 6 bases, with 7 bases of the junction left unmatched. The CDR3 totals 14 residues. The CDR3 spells CASSYRDRFAEAFF. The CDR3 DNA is TGTGCCAGCAGTTACCGGGACAGGTTCGCTGAAGCTTTCTTT.

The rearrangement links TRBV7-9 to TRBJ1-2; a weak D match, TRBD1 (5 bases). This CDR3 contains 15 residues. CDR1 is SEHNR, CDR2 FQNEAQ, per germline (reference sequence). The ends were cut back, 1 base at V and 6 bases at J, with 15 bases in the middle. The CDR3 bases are TGTGCCAGCAGCTTAGTGGGGCGGGGGATCCATGGCTACACCTTC. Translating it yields CASSLVGRGIHGYTF.

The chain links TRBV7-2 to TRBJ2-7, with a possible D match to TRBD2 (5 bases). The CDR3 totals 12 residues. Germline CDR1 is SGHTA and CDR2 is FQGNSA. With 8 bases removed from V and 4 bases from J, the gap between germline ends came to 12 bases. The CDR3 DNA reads TGTGCCAGCGGGGAAACGGGATACGAGCAGTACTTC. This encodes CASGETGYEQYF.

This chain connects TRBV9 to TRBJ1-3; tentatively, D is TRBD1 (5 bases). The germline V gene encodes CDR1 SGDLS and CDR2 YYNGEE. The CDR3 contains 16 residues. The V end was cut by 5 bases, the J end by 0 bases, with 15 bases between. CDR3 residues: CASSPGGLFSGNTIYF. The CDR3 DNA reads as TGTGCCAGCAGTCCCGGGGGTTTGTTCTCTGGAAACACCATATATTTT. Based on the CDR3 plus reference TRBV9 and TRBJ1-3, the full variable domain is DSGVTQTPKHLITATGQRVTLRCSPRSGDLSVYWYQQSLDQGLQFLIQYYNGEERAKGNILERFSAQQFPDLHSELNLSSLELGDSALYFCASSPGGLFSGNTIYFGEGSWLTVV.

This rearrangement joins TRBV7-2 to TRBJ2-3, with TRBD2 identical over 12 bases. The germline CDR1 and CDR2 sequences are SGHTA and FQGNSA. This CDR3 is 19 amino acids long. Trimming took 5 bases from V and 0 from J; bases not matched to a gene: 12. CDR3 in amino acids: CASSTSSGRDYASTDTQYF. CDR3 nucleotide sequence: TGTGCCAGCAGCACCTCTAGCGGGAGGGACTACGCTAGCACAGATACGCAGTATTTT.

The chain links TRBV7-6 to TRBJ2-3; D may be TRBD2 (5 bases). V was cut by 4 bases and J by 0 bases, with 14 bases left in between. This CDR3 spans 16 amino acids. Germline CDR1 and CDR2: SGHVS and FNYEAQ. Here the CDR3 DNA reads TGTGCCAGCAGCTCCCCGGGTAGCGCAAGCACAGATACGCAGTATTTT. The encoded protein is CASSSPGSASTDTQYF.

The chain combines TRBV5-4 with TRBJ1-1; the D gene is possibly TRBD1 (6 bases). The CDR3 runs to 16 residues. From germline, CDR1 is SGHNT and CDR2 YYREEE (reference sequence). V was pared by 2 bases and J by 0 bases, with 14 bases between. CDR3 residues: CASSFSGDYMNTEAFF. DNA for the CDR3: TGTGCCAGCAGCTTTTCAGGGGATTACATGAACACTGAAGCTTTCTTT.